This T cell receptor beta chain is from a study of cytomegalovirus exposure and HLA in healthy donors. PCR primers comprised 60 Vbeta and 13 Jbeta primers. Data came from immunoSEQ multiplex PCR; TCRdb stores just in-frame clones and leaves some out. The table lists roughly 150,000 clones, about 85% of them singletons. To note about this clone: Its antigen is not known.

CDR1 SQVTM and CDR2 ANQGSEA come from the germline V gene. The CDR3 consists of 15 residues. Trimming took off 4 bases at V and 5 bases at J, with 17 bases between the two ends. Findings of the study overall: Rates of TCR association differed by HLA locus in a later analysis, with DRB1 highest and HLA-C lowest.

The sequence came from a young woman in good health and CMV-seronegative. Material: PBMCs. The chain is built from TRBV29-1 and TRBJ1-4; weak D call: TRBD1 (5 bases). Written as DNA, the CDR3 is TGCAGCGTTGCTCAGGGATTTTTGGCAAATGAAAAACTGTTTTTT. It translates to CSVAQGFLANEKLFF.